A single sample gave rise to the 25 T cell receptor beta chains below, sequenced in a study of blood T cell repertoires in COVID-19. Sequencing was performed with immunoSEQ multiplex PCR; in TCRdb, only in-frame clones are kept and a portion is missing. Of about 80,000 clones detected, 82% appear once; the ten largest clones hold 25% to 30%. Sequenced: peripheral blood. All receptors come from a human donor in a cohort sampled during active COVID-19.

This chain links TRBV6-5 with TRBJ1-5, with D possibly TRBD1 on 6 matching bases. Deletions cut 6 bases from V and 1 base from J, with 13 bases between. The CDR3 totals 15 residues. Germline V gene sequence: CDR1 MNHEY, CDR2 SVGAGI. CDR3: CASRRQVRSNQPQHF. The CDR3 DNA reads as TGTGCCAGCAGGCGACAGGTTAGAAGCAATCAGCCCCAGCATTTT.

In its sample, this clone was seen once. The chain uses TRBV6-1 and TRBJ2-1; 11 nucleotides line up with TRBD2. The germline V gene has CDR1 MNHNS and CDR2 SASEGT. CDR3 length: 17 amino acids. The junction had 6 bases not matched to a gene; V was cut back by 3 bases and J by 2 bases. CDR3 amino acids: CASSESRLAGTYNEQFF. CDR3 nucleotide sequence: TGTGCCAGCAGTGAGAGTCGACTAGCGGGGACCTACAATGAGCAGTTCTTC.

This clone was recorded only once. V is TRBV15 and J is TRBJ2-7; TRBD2 matches at 8 bases. The CDR3 has 17 amino acids. V shed 3 bases and J 2 bases; nucleotides not matched to a gene: 12. CDR1 and CDR2 (germline): LNHNV, YYDKDF (reference sequence). The DNA for the CDR3 is TGTGCCACCAGCAGGGACCGCCCCACTAGCGGAACCTACGAGCAGTACTTC. It yields the protein CATSRDRPTSGTYEQYF.

This clone is a singleton in its sample. The chain uses TRBV7-3 and TRBJ2-3; 9 bases match TRBD2. The germline gives CDR1 SGHTA, CDR2 FQGTGA. Trimming at V came to 5 bases and at J to 2 bases, leaving 5 bases not matched to a gene. The CDR3 is 15 amino acids. The CDR3 DNA reads as TGTGCCAGCAGCCTGACTAGCGGATCCACAGATACGCAGTATTTT. Amino acid sequence: CASSLTSGSTDTQYF.

This clone has only a few counts. V gene TRBV29-1 combines with J gene TRBJ2-1, with TRBD2 identical over 10 bases. Germline trimming cut 7 bases from V and 9 bases from J; bases unmatched to any gene: 9. Germline V gene sequence: CDR1 SQVTM, CDR2 ANQGSEA. This CDR3 contains 13 residues. In DNA form, the CDR3 reads TGCAGCGCAACTAGCGGGGTAGCAAGTGAGCAGTTCTTC. Protein product: CSATSGVASEQFF.

The chain couples TRBV6-1 to TRBJ1-2; 7 bases are a match to TRBD1. CDR1 and CDR2 (germline): MNHNS, SASEGT. This CDR3 region has 14 residues. J was trimmed by 4 bases and V by 3 bases; bases with no gene match: 5. CDR3 nucleotide sequence: TGTGCCAGCAGTGAGAACAGGGGTGGCTATGGCTACACCTTC. Protein sequence: CASSENRGGYGYTF.

This chain uses TRBV6-5 with TRBJ2-1, with TRBD1 matching over 10 bases. V lost 7 bases to trimming and J lost 9 bases; unmatched junction nucleotides: 9. The CDR3 spans 14 residues. CDR1 MNHEY and CDR2 SVGAGI come from the germline V gene. CDR3 loop: CASKGTGDGFEQFF. In DNA form, the CDR3 reads TGTGCCAGCAAAGGGACAGGGGACGGGTTTGAGCAGTTCTTC.

The V call is TRBV4-1, the J call TRBJ2-2, with TRBD1 identical over 8 bases. V shed 1 base, J shed 4 bases, and the junction held 2 bases outside the gene matches. The CDR3 has 15 amino acids. The germline gives CDR1 MGHRA, CDR2 YSYEKL. CDR3 sequence (DNA): TGCGCCAGCAGCCAAGGACAGGGGATCACCGGGGAGCTGTTTTTT. This sequence encodes CASSQGQGITGELFF.

V and J are TRBV7-9 and TRBJ2-3; D may be TRBD2 (6 bases). The CDR3 consists of 15 residues. V lost 8 bases, J lost 2 bases, and 17 bases lay in between. Germline CDR1 reads SEHNR; CDR2 reads FQNEAQ (reference sequence). CDR3 region: CASRAGPTYTDTQYF. The CDR3 nucleotides are TGTGCCAGCCGCGCGGGACCGACCTACACAGATACGCAGTATTTT.

The chain carries TRBV18 and TRBJ1-5; D ambiguous. The ends were cut back, 4 bases at V and 4 bases at J, with 8 bases in the middle. The CDR3 runs to 13 residues. In germline, CDR1 is KGHSH, CDR2 LQKENI. The CDR3 DNA sequence: TGTGCCAGCTCACGGGCAGAGAATCAGCCCCAGCATTTT. As protein: CASSRAENQPQHF.

V gene TRBV18 combines with J gene TRBJ2-1; 7 bases agree with TRBD1. Germline lookup yields CDR1 KGHSH and CDR2 LQKENI. The CDR3 extends over 14 amino acids. V trimming: 2 bases; J trimming: 7 bases; junction bases outside the gene matches: 5. CDR3 region: CASSPEAGGNEQFF. The DNA of the CDR3 is TGTGCCAGCTCACCAGAGGCAGGGGGTAATGAGCAGTTCTTC.

The rearrangement links TRBV5-1 to TRBJ2-1; perhaps TRBD2 as D (6 bases). Trimming stripped 2 bases from V and 3 bases from J, with 9 bases between. The CDR3 sequence is 14 residues long. From germline, CDR1 is SGHRS and CDR2 YFSETQ. The CDR3 DNA follows: TGCGCCAGCAGCTTTGGGGACTTCTACAATGAGCAGTTCTTC. It yields the protein CASSFGDFYNEQFF.

V and J are TRBV5-1 and TRBJ2-2; 8 bases fit TRBD1. With V trimmed by 4 bases and J by 5 bases, 4 bases remained unmatched. Germline assignment: CDR1 SGHRS and CDR2 YFSETQ. The CDR3 has 14 amino acids. The CDR3 protein is CASSPQGATGELFF. The CDR3 nucleotides are TGCGCCAGCAGCCCGCAGGGGGCGACCGGGGAGCTGTTTTTT.

V and J are TRBV4-1 and TRBJ2-3; the D is unclear. Looked up from germline, CDR1 is MGHRA and CDR2 is YSYEKL. V dropped 6 bases and J dropped 0 bases, with 16 bases sitting between them. The CDR3 contains 16 residues. CDR3 sequence (DNA): TGCGCCAGCAGGTTAAAATTTGGCTTAAGCACAGATACGCAGTATTTT. This codes for CASRLKFGLSTDTQYF.

This chain links TRBV7-3 with TRBJ1-1, with a weak D call TRBD1 (6 bases). The V and J ends lost 2 bases and 5 bases respectively, with 15 bases between them. Germline V gives CDR1 SGHTA, CDR2 FQGTGA. The CDR3 is 15 residues long. The CDR3 loop is CASSLGQGPGTEAFF. The CDR3 nucleotides read TGTGCCAGCAGCTTAGGGCAGGGGCCGGGAACTGAAGCTTTCTTT. The whole variable domain, filled in from reference TRBV7-3 and TRBJ1-1, reads GAGVSQTPSNKVTEKGKYVELRCDPISGHTALYWYRQSLGQGPEFLIYFQGTGAADDSGLPNDRFFAVRPEGSVSTLKIQRTERGDSAVYLCASSLGQGPGTEAFFGQGTRLTVV.

This chain uses TRBV7-3 with TRBJ2-3; TRBD2 agrees at 9 bases. The germline V gene encodes CDR1 SGHTA and CDR2 FQGTGA. This CDR3 spans 16 amino acids. V was pared by 5 bases and J by 6 bases, with 12 bases of the junction left unmatched. The CDR3 reads CASSPTGRGGWDTQYF. Here the CDR3 DNA reads TGTGCCAGCAGCCCGACTGGGCGGGGGGGCTGGGATACGCAGTATTTT. Looking up the rest from reference TRBV7-3 and TRBJ2-3 gives the full variable domain: GAGVSQTPSNKVTEKGKYVELRCDPISGHTALYWYRQSLGQGPEFLIYFQGTGAADDSGLPNDRFFAVRPEGSVSTLKIQRTERGDSAVYLCASSPTGRGGWDTQYFGPGTRLTVL.

V gene TRBV19 combines with J gene TRBJ1-1; 10 bases are shared with TRBD1. The V gene's germline CDR1 is LNHDA and CDR2 SQIVND (reference sequence). With 5 bases clipped from V and 5 bases from J, the junction kept 8 bases outside the gene matches. This CDR3 spans 15 amino acids. CDR3 in DNA: TGTGCCAGTAGTTCCCGACAGGGGGCTGGAACTGAAGCTTTCTTT. Translation gives CASSSRQGAGTEAFF.

This clone has only a few counts. As DNA, the CDR3 is TGTGCCAGCAGCTTGAGAGGGTCCGATAATTCACCCCTCCACTTT. Translating it yields CASSLRGSDNSPLHF. V and J are TRBV5-4 and TRBJ1-6; D unclear. Germline-derived CDR1 and CDR2 are SGHNT and YYREEE (reference sequence). The CDR3 runs to 15 residues. Deletions cut 1 base from V and 5 bases from J, with 10 bases between.

The chain recombines TRBV5-1 with TRBJ2-1; 10 nucleotides agree with TRBD2. With V trimmed by 5 bases and J by 6 bases, 8 bases remained unmatched. The CDR3 is 15 residues long. CDR1 is SGHRS and CDR2 is YFSETQ in the germline V gene. DNA for the CDR3: TGCGCCAGCAGGGGCCCTAGCGGGGGCTTCAATGAGCAGTTCTTC. This translates into CASRGPSGGFNEQFF.

The chain is built from TRBV12-3 or TRBV12-4 and TRBJ1-2; D gene ambiguous. The CDR3 is 12 amino acids. V was trimmed by 8 bases and J by 5 bases, leaving 12 bases between them. The CDR3 region has the DNA TGTGCCAGCTCACTAGGGTTATATGGCTACACCTTC. It codes for CASSLGLYGYTF.

In this sample, this clone turned up a few times. This CDR3 is CASSEYGQGRNQPQHF. CDR3 coding DNA: TGTGCCAGCAGTGAATACGGACAGGGACGAAATCAGCCCCAGCATTTT. The rearrangement uses TRBV2 and TRBJ1-5; 8 bases agree with TRBD1. Trimming took 2 bases from V and 4 from J; bases not matched to a gene: 7. The CDR3 is 16 residues long. Germline CDR1 and CDR2: SNHLY and FYNNEI.

The V gene is TRBV18, the J gene TRBJ2-2; maybe TRBD1 (6 bases). Germline V gene sequence: CDR1 KGHSH, CDR2 LQKENI. The CDR3 sequence is 16 residues long. V was cut by 3 bases and J by 4 bases, with 15 bases left in between. For the CDR3, the DNA is TGTGCCAGCTCACCTGTACAGGGCTATGCCACCGGGGAGCTGTTTTTT. Its translation is CASSPVQGYATGELFF. Together with reference TRBV18 and TRBJ2-2, the CDR3 gives the full variable domain: NAGVMQNPRHLVRRRGQEARLRCSPMKGHSHVYWYRQLPEEGLKFMVYLQKENIIDESGMPKERFSAEFPKEGPSILRIQQVVRGDSAAYFCASSPVQGYATGELFFGEGSRLTVL.

The chain employs TRBV29-1 and TRBJ1-4; 8 bases are a match to TRBD1. Germline CDR1 reads SQVTM; CDR2 reads ANQGSEA. The J segment lost 6 bases and the V segment lost 6 bases, leaving 3 bases of the junction unmatched. This CDR3 is built from 12 residues. The CDR3 here is CSVAGGDEKLFF. The CDR3 coding sequence is TGCAGCGTAGCAGGGGGCGATGAAAAACTGTTTTTT.

This clone was seen a handful of times. J is TRBJ1-1 and V is TRBV7-3; 7 bases align to TRBD1. Trimming at V came to 5 bases and at J to 1 base, leaving 10 bases not matched to a gene. Germline V CDR1 and CDR2: SGHTA, FQGTGA. This CDR3 has 16 amino acids. CDR3 amino acids: CASSLRGTEANTEAFF. The CDR3 nucleotides read TGTGCCAGCAGCCTCAGGGGGACAGAAGCGAACACTGAAGCTTTCTTT.

The chain recombines TRBV7-2 with TRBJ2-7; 7 bases agree with TRBD1. Germline values: CDR1 SGHTA, CDR2 FQGNSA. This CDR3 region has 14 residues. J gave up 4 bases and V 4 bases, and 7 bases lay outside the gene matches. The CDR3 loop is CASSSTGAGYEQYF. Here the CDR3 DNA reads TGTGCCAGCAGCTCTACAGGGGCTGGGTACGAGCAGTACTTC.